This is a list of T cell receptor beta chains from one sample in a study of CD8 T cells in ankylosing spondylitis. Using its own MiXCR run on the 5' RACE reads, TCRdb lists one record per CDR3 protein. The sample holds some 100,000 distinct CDR3 sequences, about 7.7% seen once. Material for sequencing was blood, either unsorted or a sorted T cell fraction (not recorded which). These receptors were taken from a male donor with ankylosing spondylitis or in good health (not recorded which). Each CDR3 is given with its conserved first and last residue. The order of the fields is V gene, J gene, D gene, clone size, CDR3 protein, CDR3 DNA. D genes are given only for firm matches. Clone size, where shown, is once, few, many, or a class for clones that have expanded.

V gene: TRBV5-1; J gene: TRBJ2-5; D gene: NA; clone size: many; CDR3 protein: CASSLVVEETQYF; CDR3 DNA: TGCGCCAGCAGCTTGGTGGTAGAAGAGACCCAGTACTTC
V gene: TRBV3-1; J gene: TRBJ2-7; D gene: NA; clone size: many; CDR3 protein: CASSASDGSDEQYF; CDR3 DNA: TGTGCCAGCTCGGCTAGTGATGGGTCTGACGAGCAGTACTTC
V gene: TRBV11-2; J gene: TRBJ1-2; D gene: NA; clone size: NA; CDR3 protein: CASSFPPNNYGYTF; CDR3 DNA: TGTGCCAGCAGCTTCCCACCGAATAACTATGGCTACACCTTC
V gene: TRBV29-1; J gene: TRBJ2-7; D gene: NA; clone size: NA; CDR3 protein: CSVVSLYEQYF; CDR3 DNA: TGCAGCGTTGTATCCCTCTACGAGCAGTACTTC
V gene: TRBV7-9; J gene: TRBJ2-5; D gene: NA; clone size: many; CDR3 protein: CASSLVIETQYF; CDR3 DNA: TGTGCCAGCAGCTTAGTGATTGAGACCCAGTACTTC
V gene: TRBV12-3/TRBV12-4; J gene: TRBJ2-2; D gene: TRBD2; clone size: many; CDR3 protein: CASSLKRGGSGGELFF; CDR3 DNA: TGTGCCAGCAGTTTAAAGCGGGGGGGATCCGGCGGGGAGCTGTTTTTT
V gene: TRBV3-1; J gene: TRBJ1-5; D gene: NA; clone size: many; CDR3 protein: CASSQVPGGVWPQHF; CDR3 DNA: TGTGCCAGCAGCCAAGTCCCGGGGGGAGTGTGGCCCCAGCATTTT
V gene: TRBV6-5; J gene: TRBJ2-7; D gene: NA; clone size: many; CDR3 protein: CASSYSSGGIIYEQYF; CDR3 DNA: TGTGCCAGCAGTTACTCGAGTGGGGGTATCATATATGAGCAGTACTTC
V gene: TRBV12-3/TRBV12-4; J gene: TRBJ2-2; D gene: NA; clone size: many; CDR3 protein: CASSLRAANTGELFF; CDR3 DNA: TGTGCCAGCAGTTTACGGGCAGCGAACACCGGGGAGCTGTTTTTT
V gene: TRBV5-1; J gene: TRBJ2-1; D gene: NA; clone size: many; CDR3 protein: CASSLTPGDHEQFF; CDR3 DNA: TGCGCCAGCAGCTTGACTCCCGGTGACCATGAGCAGTTCTTC
V gene: TRBV12-5; J gene: TRBJ2-7; D gene: TRBD1; clone size: many; CDR3 protein: CASGYGQGYEQYF; CDR3 DNA: TGTGCTAGTGGATACGGACAGGGCTACGAGCAGTACTTC
V gene: TRBV7-2; J gene: TRBJ2-2; D gene: NA; clone size: few; CDR3 protein: CASSLAPPGELFF; CDR3 DNA: TGTGCCAGCAGCTTAGCTCCGCCCGGGGAGCTGTTTTTT
V gene: TRBV21-1; J gene: TRBJ2-1; D gene: NA; clone size: many; CDR3 protein: CASSISGTVVCSEQFF; CDR3 DNA: TGTGCCAGCAGCATTAGCGGGACGGTCGTTTGTAGTGAGCAGTTCTTC
V gene: TRBV7-9; J gene: TRBJ2-7; D gene: NA; clone size: many; CDR3 protein: CASSARGGPSSYEQYF; CDR3 DNA: TGTGCCAGCAGCGCACGGGGTGGGCCGAGCTCCTACGAGCAGTACTTC
V gene: TRBV5-1; J gene: TRBJ2-1; D gene: NA; clone size: many; CDR3 protein: CASSLAGREYEQFF; CDR3 DNA: TGCGCCAGCAGCTTGGCCGGCAGGGAGTATGAGCAGTTCTTC
V gene: TRBV30; J gene: TRBJ2-5; D gene: NA; clone size: many; CDR3 protein: CAWSVRETQYF; CDR3 DNA: TGTGCCTGGAGTGTACGGGAGACCCAGTACTTC
V gene: TRBV19; J gene: TRBJ2-1; D gene: TRBD1; clone size: few; CDR3 protein: CASSLDRASYNEQFF; CDR3 DNA: TGTGCCAGTAGCCTGGACAGGGCTTCTTACAATGAGCAGTTCTTC
V gene: TRBV9; J gene: TRBJ1-2; D gene: NA; clone size: many; CDR3 protein: CASENTYGYTF; CDR3 DNA: TGTGCCAGCGAAAACACCTATGGCTACACCTTC
V gene: TRBV29-1; J gene: TRBJ1-2; D gene: TRBD1; clone size: many; CDR3 protein: CSVATGEPGYTF; CDR3 DNA: TGCAGCGTTGCCACAGGGGAACCAGGCTACACCTTC
V gene: TRBV6-5; J gene: TRBJ2-5; D gene: TRBD2; clone size: NA; CDR3 protein: CASSYQRDALELETQYF; CDR3 DNA: TGTGCCAGCAGTTACCAGCGGGACGCATTAGAATTGGAGACCCAGTACTTC
V gene: TRBV24-1; J gene: TRBJ2-1; D gene: NA; clone size: many; CDR3 protein: CATSDPRGGTYNEQFF; CDR3 DNA: TGTGCCACCAGTGATCCCCGGGGCGGGACTTACAATGAGCAGTTCTTC
V gene: TRBV10-3; J gene: TRBJ1-2; D gene: NA; clone size: many; CDR3 protein: CAISEGVYGYTF; CDR3 DNA: TGTGCCATCAGTGAGGGCGTATATGGCTACACCTTC
V gene: TRBV9; J gene: TRBJ2-1; D gene: TRBD2; clone size: many; CDR3 protein: CASSVGLANNEQFF; CDR3 DNA: TGTGCCAGCAGCGTGGGACTAGCAAACAATGAGCAGTTCTTC
V gene: TRBV20-1; J gene: TRBJ2-3; D gene: NA; clone size: many; CDR3 protein: CSARYPVRTDTQYF; CDR3 DNA: TGCAGTGCTCGATATCCAGTAAGGACAGATACGCAGTATTTT
V gene: TRBV5-1; J gene: TRBJ1-1; D gene: NA; clone size: NA; CDR3 protein: CASSLAAMNTEAFF; CDR3 DNA: TGCGCCAGCAGCTTGGCCGCGATGAACACTGAAGCTTTCTTT
V gene: TRBV11-2; J gene: TRBJ2-1; D gene: NA; clone size: many; CDR3 protein: CASSLVTGSGTNEQFF; CDR3 DNA: TGTGCCAGCAGCTTAGTTACAGGTTCTGGTACTAATGAGCAGTTCTTC
V gene: TRBV12-3/TRBV12-4; J gene: TRBJ1-5; D gene: NA; clone size: many; CDR3 protein: CASSLGYGNQPQHF; CDR3 DNA: TGTGCCAGCAGTTTGGGGTATGGGAATCAGCCCCAGCATTTT
V gene: TRBV7-2; J gene: TRBJ2-3; D gene: TRBD2; clone size: many; CDR3 protein: CASSLGGLHTDTQYF; CDR3 DNA: TGTGCCAGCAGCTTAGGGGGACTACACACAGATACGCAGTATTTT
V gene: TRBV5-1; J gene: TRBJ2-1; D gene: TRBD2; clone size: many; CDR3 protein: CASSLLEREYNEQFF; CDR3 DNA: TGCGCCAGCAGCTTACTCGAGCGGGAGTACAATGAGCAGTTCTTC
V gene: TRBV11-2; J gene: TRBJ1-3; D gene: NA; clone size: many; CDR3 protein: CASSFRGTSDGNTIYF; CDR3 DNA: TGTGCCAGCAGCTTCCGCGGGACTTCGGATGGAAACACCATATATTTT
V gene: TRBV18; J gene: TRBJ1-2; D gene: NA; clone size: many; CDR3 protein: CASSPAREGYTF; CDR3 DNA: TGTGCCAGCTCACCCGCCCGCGAGGGCTACACCTTC
V gene: TRBV6-5; J gene: TRBJ2-3; D gene: NA; clone size: few; CDR3 protein: CASSYGGTDTQYF; CDR3 DNA: TGTGCCAGCAGTTACGGTGGCACAGATACGCAGTATTTT
V gene: TRBV7-8; J gene: TRBJ2-1; D gene: NA; clone size: many; CDR3 protein: CASSLDRVSNEQFF; CDR3 DNA: TGTGCCAGCAGCTTAGACAGGGTTAGCAATGAGCAGTTCTTC
V gene: TRBV7-2; J gene: TRBJ2-7; D gene: TRBD1; clone size: many; CDR3 protein: CASSFWGQTYEQYF; CDR3 DNA: TGTGCCAGCAGCTTTTGGGGACAGACCTACGAGCAGTACTTC
V gene: TRBV5-5; J gene: TRBJ2-7; D gene: NA; clone size: many; CDR3 protein: CASSLVRHEQYF; CDR3 DNA: TGTGCCAGCAGTCTAGTGCGCCACGAGCAGTACTTC
V gene: TRBV20-1; J gene: TRBJ2-1; D gene: NA; clone size: many; CDR3 protein: CSARDRDNSYNEQFF; CDR3 DNA: TGCAGTGCTAGAGATAGGGACAATTCCTACAATGAGCAGTTCTTC
V gene: TRBV7-9; J gene: TRBJ2-5; D gene: NA; clone size: NA; CDR3 protein: CASSFFQTETQYF; CDR3 DNA: TGTGCCAGCAGCTTCTTTCAGACAGAGACCCAGTACTTC
V gene: TRBV25-1; J gene: TRBJ2-1; D gene: TRBD1; clone size: many; CDR3 protein: CASTRTGGRGEQFF; CDR3 DNA: TGTGCCAGCACCCGGACAGGCGGGCGTGGTGAGCAGTTCTTC
V gene: TRBV5-5; J gene: TRBJ2-7; D gene: NA; clone size: many; CDR3 protein: CASSPSWGYEQYF; CDR3 DNA: TGTGCCAGCAGCCCATCGTGGGGCTACGAGCAGTACTTC
V gene: TRBV18; J gene: TRBJ1-2; D gene: NA; clone size: many; CDR3 protein: CASSQNPTANYGYTF; CDR3 DNA: TGTGCCAGCTCACAGAACCCGACTGCAAACTATGGCTACACCTTC
V gene: TRBV7-2; J gene: TRBJ1-1; D gene: NA; clone size: many; CDR3 protein: CASSLARRQEAFF; CDR3 DNA: TGTGCCAGCAGCTTAGCGCGAAGGCAAGAAGCTTTCTTT
V gene: TRBV29-1; J gene: TRBJ1-1; D gene: NA; clone size: many; CDR3 protein: CSVVVQLLNTEAFF; CDR3 DNA: TGCAGCGTGGTAGTACAACTCCTTAACACTGAAGCTTTCTTT
V gene: TRBV20-1; J gene: TRBJ1-2; D gene: NA; clone size: NA; CDR3 protein: CCATGFPTRATNYGYTF; CDR3 DNA: TGCTGTGCTACCGGGTTCCCCACTCGGGCAACTAACTATGGCTACACCTTC
V gene: TRBV9; J gene: TRBJ2-1; D gene: NA; clone size: many; CDR3 protein: CASSVVSGSEQFF; CDR3 DNA: TGTGCCAGCAGCGTAGTTTCAGGTAGTGAGCAGTTCTTC
V gene: TRBV5-1; J gene: TRBJ2-7; D gene: NA; clone size: NA; CDR3 protein: CASSFALGSYEQYF; CDR3 DNA: TGCGCCAGCAGCTTCGCATTGGGCTCCTACGAGCAGTACTTC
V gene: TRBV7-2; J gene: TRBJ2-7; D gene: NA; clone size: many; CDR3 protein: CASSKQAYEQYF; CDR3 DNA: TGTGCCAGCAGTAAACAGGCGTACGAGCAGTACTTC
V gene: TRBV7-2; J gene: TRBJ2-3; D gene: NA; clone size: NA; CDR3 protein: CASKPSGNTQYF; CDR3 DNA: TGTGCCAGCAAACCCAGCGGTAATACGCAGTATTTT
V gene: TRBV12-3/TRBV12-4; J gene: TRBJ1-2; D gene: NA; clone size: many; CDR3 protein: CASSSTLRGYTF; CDR3 DNA: TGTGCCAGCAGTTCAACATTGCGCGGCTACACCTTC
V gene: TRBV3-1; J gene: TRBJ2-1; D gene: TRBD1; clone size: many; CDR3 protein: CASSQWDRGHGEQFF; CDR3 DNA: TGTGCCAGCAGCCAATGGGACAGGGGGCATGGTGAGCAGTTCTTC
V gene: TRBV20-1; J gene: TRBJ2-7; D gene: TRBD2; clone size: many; CDR3 protein: CSARDFSGRDYEQYF; CDR3 DNA: TGCAGTGCTAGAGATTTCAGCGGGAGGGACTACGAGCAGTACTTC
V gene: TRBV12-3/TRBV12-4; J gene: TRBJ2-6; D gene: NA; clone size: many; CDR3 protein: CASSPRQSGANVLTF; CDR3 DNA: TGTGCCAGCAGTCCCCGACAGTCTGGGGCCAACGTCCTGACTTTC
V gene: TRBV11-2; J gene: TRBJ2-1; D gene: TRBD2; clone size: few; CDR3 protein: CASSFPGGGRSSYNEQFF; CDR3 DNA: TGTGCCAGCAGCTTTCCGGGCGGCGGGAGGAGCTCCTACAATGAGCAGTTCTTC
V gene: TRBV10-3; J gene: TRBJ2-7; D gene: NA; clone size: NA; CDR3 protein: CAISGLTRNEQYF; CDR3 DNA: TGTGCCATCAGCGGCCTGACTAGAAACGAGCAGTACTTC
V gene: TRBV7-2; J gene: TRBJ2-2; D gene: NA; clone size: NA; CDR3 protein: CASSFVGAGELFF; CDR3 DNA: TGTGCCAGCAGCTTCGTAGGGGCCGGGGAGCTGTTTTTT